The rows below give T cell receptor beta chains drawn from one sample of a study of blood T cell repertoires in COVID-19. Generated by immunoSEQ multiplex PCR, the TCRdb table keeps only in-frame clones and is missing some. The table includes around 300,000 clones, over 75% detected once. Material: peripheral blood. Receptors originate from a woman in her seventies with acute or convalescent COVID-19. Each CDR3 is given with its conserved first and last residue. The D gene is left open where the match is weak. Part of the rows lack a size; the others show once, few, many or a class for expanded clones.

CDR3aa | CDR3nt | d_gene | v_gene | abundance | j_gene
CASSRSPDRQGELFF | TGTGCCAGCAGCCGCTCACCCGACAGGCAAGGGGAGCTGTTTTTT | . | TRBV27 | . | TRBJ2-2
CASSFLRGGPYGYTF | TGCGCCAGCAGCTTTTTGCGGGGGGGCCCCTATGGCTACACCTTC | . | TRBV5-1 | . | TRBJ1-2
CATSQVSGNTIYF | TGTGCCACCAGCCAGGTCTCTGGAAACACCATATATTTT | . | TRBV12-3/TRBV12-4 | . | TRBJ1-3
CASSAGTGEETQYF | TGTGCCAGCAGCGCGGGGACAGGGGAGGAGACCCAGTACTTC | TRBD1 | TRBV5-6 | . | TRBJ2-5
CAISGYREIYGYTF | TGTGCCATCAGTGGCTACAGGGAGATCTATGGCTACACCTTC | . | TRBV10-3 | . | TRBJ1-2
CASSQGRGGGRIQEFLHF | TGCGCCAGCAGCCAAGGTCGAGGGGGGGGGCGCATTCAAGAGTTTCTGCACTTC | . | TRBV4-1 | once | TRBJ2-5
CASSLRLQETQYF | TGTGCCAGCAGCCTTAGACTCCAAGAGACCCAGTACTTC | . | TRBV7-2 | . | TRBJ2-5
CASSDEGLGNTIYF | TGTGCCAGCAGTGACGAGGGTCTTGGAAACACCATATATTTT | . | TRBV6-1 | . | TRBJ1-3
CASSFPPPADTQYF | TGTGCCAGCAGCTTCCCCCCCCCGGCAGATACGCAGTATTTT | . | TRBV7-8 | . | TRBJ2-3
CASSSQGLVFNEQFF | TGTGCCAGCAGTTCTCAGGGACTAGTTTTCAATGAGCAGTTCTTC | TRBD2 | TRBV2 | . | TRBJ2-1
CASSIGGGRGETQYF | TGTGCCAGTAGTATCGGCGGGGGGAGGGGAGAGACCCAGTACTTC | TRBD2 | TRBV19 | . | TRBJ2-5
CSVAGQDSNYGYTF | TGCAGCGTTGCGGGACAGGATTCTAACTATGGCTACACCTTC | TRBD1 | TRBV29-1 | once | TRBJ1-2
CASRLGGWAGELFF | TGTGCCAGCAGGTTGGGAGGCTGGGCCGGGGAGCTGTTTTTT | . | TRBV2 | . | TRBJ2-2
CAWSYSGRGNSPLHF | TGTGCCTGGAGTTACTCTGGCAGGGGGAATTCACCCCTCCACTTT | TRBD1 | TRBV30 | . | TRBJ1-6
CASSEVLQNIYGYTF | TGTGCCAGCAGTGAGGTATTACAGAATATCTATGGCTACACCTTC | . | TRBV2 | . | TRBJ1-2
CASSLNARDNQPQHF | TGTGCCAGTAGCCTTAACGCTCGAGACAATCAGCCCCAGCATTTT | . | TRBV19 | . | TRBJ1-5
CASSLTPTSGSEQYF | TGTGCCAGCAGCTTAACCCCTACTAGTGGCTCCGAGCAGTACTTC | . | TRBV7-9 | . | TRBJ2-7
CASSYSRGELFF | TGTGCCAGCAGTTACTCCCGGGGGGAGCTGTTTTTT | . | TRBV6-2/TRBV6-3 | . | TRBJ2-2
CASSYRRDPGADTQYF | TGCGCCAGCAGTTATAGACGGGACCCGGGGGCAGATACGCAGTATTTT | . | TRBV5-1 | . | TRBJ2-3
CASSGGGALEFF | TGTGCCAGCAGTGGCGGGGGGGCCCTTGAGTTCTTC | TRBD2 | TRBV12-3/TRBV12-4 | . | TRBJ2-1
CASSQGRGGELFF | TGTGCCAGCAGCCAAGGTCGGGGCGGGGAGCTGTTTTTT | . | TRBV3-1/TRBV3-2 | . | TRBJ2-2
CASNLQGAGYNEQFF | TGTGCCAGCAATCTACAGGGGGCTGGGTACAATGAGCAGTTCTTC | TRBD1 | TRBV2 | once | TRBJ2-1
CASSLGPGDSPLHF | TGTGCCAGCAGCTTAGGTCCGGGGGACTCACCCCTCCACTTT | . | TRBV7-8 | few | TRBJ1-6
CASSYSGRGGGGYTF | TGTGCCAGCAGTTACTCAGGCAGGGGCGGTGGTGGCTACACCTTC | . | TRBV6-5 | . | TRBJ1-2
CASTKDRGESNQPQHF | TGTGCCAGCACCAAGGACAGGGGCGAGAGCAATCAGCCCCAGCATTTT | TRBD1 | TRBV5-6 | many | TRBJ1-5
CASSQDGGRGSPLHF | TGCGCCAGCAGCCAAGATGGCGGGCGCGGTTCACCCCTCCACTTT | . | TRBV4-1 | . | TRBJ1-6
CAIRPEGGQGLPNGAYYGYTF | TGTGCCATCAGACCCGAAGGGGGACAGGGTCTCCCTAACGGGGCCTACTATGGCTACACCTTC | TRBD1 | TRBV10-3 | . | TRBJ1-2
CASRLGGSGNTIYF | TGTGCCAGCAGACTTGGCGGGTCCGGAAACACCATATATTTT | . | TRBV6-5 | . | TRBJ1-3
CASSLSRPGIGELFF | TGCGCCAGCAGCTTGTCCCGTCCAGGAATCGGGGAGCTGTTTTTT | . | TRBV5-1 | . | TRBJ2-2
CAWTGLAGVRETQYF | TGTGCCTGGACTGGATTGGCGGGGGTACGGGAGACCCAGTACTTC | TRBD2 | TRBV30 | . | TRBJ2-5
CASSDRGLGYTF | TGTGCCAGCAGCGACAGGGGGCTGGGCTACACCTTC | TRBD1 | TRBV12-3/TRBV12-4 | . | TRBJ1-2
CASSRPGNTEAFF | TGTGCCAGCAGCCGCCCAGGGAACACTGAAGCTTTCTTT | . | TRBV5-6 | . | TRBJ1-1
CASSIAYEQYF | TGCGCCAGCAGCATCGCCTACGAGCAGTACTTC | . | TRBV5-1 | . | TRBJ2-7
CAWGGSTDTQYF | TGTGCCTGGGGCGGCAGCACAGATACGCAGTATTTT | . | TRBV30 | . | TRBJ2-3
CASRRLGSYEQYF | TGTGCCAGCAGACGACTAGGATCATACGAGCAGTACTTC | . | TRBV5-6 | . | TRBJ2-7
CASSEVNGNQPQHF | TGTGCCAGCAGTGAAGTTAACGGGAATCAGCCCCAGCATTTT | . | TRBV2 | . | TRBJ1-5
CATWTGANSPLHF | TGTGCCACCTGGACAGGGGCAAACTCACCCCTCCACTTT | TRBD1 | TRBV5-4 | . | TRBJ1-6
CASSLGQGSWETQYF | TGTGCCAGCAGCTTAGGACAGGGTTCTTGGGAGACCCAGTACTTC | TRBD1 | TRBV11-2 | . | TRBJ2-5
CASGFSGDRYNEQFF | TGTGCCAGCGGCTTCTCCGGGGACAGATACAATGAGCAGTTCTTC | TRBD1 | TRBV2 | once | TRBJ2-1
CASGRGNTEAFF | TGCGCCAGCGGGCGGGGGAACACTGAAGCTTTCTTT | . | TRBV4-1 | . | TRBJ1-1
CASSSTGEETQYF | TGTGCCAGCAGCTCGACAGGGGAAGAGACCCAGTACTTC | TRBD1 | TRBV5-6 | . | TRBJ2-5
CASSLGGLHYGYTF | TGTGCCAGCAGCTTAGGGGGCCTTCACTATGGCTACACCTTC | . | TRBV11-2 | . | TRBJ1-2
CASSGTGSNTGELFF | TGTGCCAGCAGCGGGACAGGGAGCAACACCGGGGAGCTGTTTTTT | TRBD1 | TRBV9 | . | TRBJ2-2
CASSIERAGELFF | TGTGCCAGTAGTATCGAGAGGGCCGGGGAGCTGTTTTTT | . | TRBV19 | once | TRBJ2-2
CASSPLRVTSRTGELFF | TGTGCCAGCAGCCCCCTGAGGGTGACCTCCCGAACCGGGGAGCTGTTTTTT | . | TRBV7-8 | . | TRBJ2-2
CASSVGDRGRWDTQYF | TGTGCCAGCAGCGTGGGGGACAGGGGGCGCTGGGATACGCAGTATTTT | TRBD1 | TRBV9 | few | TRBJ2-3